These 25 T cell receptor beta chains were sequenced from one sample in a study of T cell clones after liver transplantation. Method: immunoSEQ multiplex PCR; TCRdb's copy keeps in-frame clones and lacks some. The sample has roughly 80,000 clones, less than 90% seen once. This specimen consisted of CD4+ T cells from blood, obtained at the 22-month timepoint. Receptors originate from a human patient who received a liver transplant. Some of the T cells may derive from the graft donor.

The chain combines TRBV4-2 with TRBJ1-1, with no clear D. The germline CDR1 and CDR2 sequences are LGHNA and YNFKEQ. This CDR3 comprises 15 residues. V was cut by 1 base and J by 0 bases, with 9 bases left in between. In DNA form, the CDR3 reads TGTGCCAGCAGCCAAGCTTCCAGGATGAACACTGAAGCTTTCTTT. The encoded protein is CASSQASRMNTEAFF.

The chain is built from TRBV19 and TRBJ2-3; TRBD2 matches 8 bases. Germline CDR1 and CDR2: LNHDA and SQIVND (reference sequence). CDR3 length: 16 residues. V lost 6 bases to trimming and J lost 2 bases; unmatched junction nucleotides: 10. CDR3 protein: CASSLLGLGVTDTQYF. In DNA form, the CDR3 reads TGTGCCAGTAGCCTCCTGGGACTAGGAGTCACAGATACGCAGTATTTT. Looking up the rest from reference TRBV19 and TRBJ2-3 gives the full variable domain: DGGITQSPKYLFRKEGQNVTLSCEQNLNHDAMYWYRQDPGQGLRLIYYSQIVNDFQKGDIAEGYSVSREKKESFPLTVTSAQKNPTAFYLCASSLLGLGVTDTQYFGPGTRLTVL.

This chain uses TRBV7-2 with TRBJ2-7; no definite D call. This CDR3 is built from 13 residues. Between the trimmed V and J ends, which lost 1 base and 6 bases, there was a span of 10 bases. CDR1 SGHTA and CDR2 FQGNSA come from the germline V gene. The CDR3 protein is CASSLVADSEQYF. The CDR3 DNA is TGTGCCAGCAGCTTAGTCGCTGATAGCGAGCAGTACTTC.

J is TRBJ1-2 and V is TRBV7-7; D might be TRBD1 (6 bases). Deletions cut 6 bases from V and 5 bases from J, with 16 bases between. This CDR3 is 14 amino acids long. Germline values: CDR1 SSHAT, CDR2 FNYEAQ (reference sequence). This CDR3 reads CASRTPQGFYGYTF. In DNA, the CDR3 is TGTGCCAGCAGGACCCCACAGGGTTTTTATGGCTACACCTTC.

The V call is TRBV28, the J call TRBJ2-1; 9 nucleotides line up with TRBD2. With V trimmed by 8 bases and J by 3 bases, 5 bases remained unmatched. Germline V CDR1 and CDR2: MDHEN, SYDVKM. This CDR3 spans 14 amino acids. CDR3 amino acids: CASGAGGVYNEQFF. The CDR3, as DNA: TGTGCCAGCGGAGCGGGGGGAGTCTACAATGAGCAGTTCTTC.

The CDR3 sequence is CASSLDRGAYEQYF. Written as DNA, the CDR3 is TGTGCCAGCAGCCTGGACAGGGGGGCCTACGAGCAGTACTTC. The chain recombines TRBV7-2 with TRBJ2-7; 10 positions agree with TRBD1. V lost 5 bases, J lost 2 bases, and 3 bases stayed unmatched. The germline V gene encodes CDR1 SGHTA and CDR2 FQGNSA. CDR3 size: 14 residues. The variable domain in full, with the rest retrieved from reference TRBV7-2 and TRBJ2-7, is GAGVSQSPSNKVTEKGKDVELRCDPISGHTALYWYRQSLGQGLEFLIYFQGNSAPDKSGLPSDRFSAERTGGSVSTLTIQRTQQEDSAVYLCASSLDRGAYEQYFGPGTRLTVT.

The V and J genes are TRBV9 and TRBJ2-3, with 11 bases fitting TRBD2. The CDR3 covers 16 residues. Germline-derived CDR1 and CDR2 are SGDLS and YYNGEE. Trimming removed 6 bases from V and 5 bases from J; junction bases left unmatched: 11. This CDR3 reads CASTLGASGRIDTQYF. The CDR3 nucleotides are TGTGCCAGCACCCTAGGGGCTAGCGGGAGGATAGATACGCAGTATTTT.

The chain recombines TRBV2 with TRBJ2-1; D is ambiguous. The CDR3 sequence is 12 residues long. Germline V gives CDR1 SNHLY, CDR2 FYNNEI. Trimming pared 8 bases from V and 14 bases from J, leaving 19 bases between. The CDR3 loop is CASGLTAQEKFF. In DNA form, the CDR3 reads TGTGCCAGCGGCCTAACCGCCCAGGAGAAGTTCTTC. Together with reference TRBV2 and TRBJ2-1, the CDR3 gives the full variable domain: EPEVTQTPSHQVTQMGQEVILRCVPISNHLYFYWYRQILGQKVEFLVSFYNNEISEKSEIFDDQFSVERPDGSNFTLKIRSTKLEDSAMYFCASGLTAQEKFFGPGTRLTVL.

Here the CDR3 reads CASRRQGAYNEQFF. The DNA for the CDR3 is TGTGCCAGCAGAAGACAGGGTGCCTACAATGAGCAGTTCTTC. The chain has TRBV6-5 and TRBJ2-1, with TRBD1 matching 7 bases. The CDR3 sequence is 14 residues long. The V gene's germline CDR1 is MNHEY and CDR2 SVGAGI. The junction had 4 bases not matched to a gene; V was cut back by 6 bases and J by 2 bases.

The chain carries TRBV19 and TRBJ1-1; tentative D call: TRBD1 (6 bases). Germline-derived CDR1 and CDR2 are LNHDA and SQIVND (reference sequence). V was clipped by 3 bases and J by 7 bases, with 21 bases between them. This CDR3 spans 16 amino acids. This CDR3 reads CASSMGGGIGRNEAFF. Here the CDR3 DNA reads TGTGCCAGTAGTATGGGGGGCGGAATAGGTAGAAATGAAGCTTTCTTT.

The gene calls are TRBV18 and TRBJ2-1, with TRBD2 identical over 8 bases. V trimming: 2 bases; J trimming: 7 bases; junction bases outside the gene matches: 10. The V gene's germline CDR1 is KGHSH and CDR2 LQKENI. The CDR3 is made up of 16 amino acids. The CDR3 reads CASSPVNGASGNEQFF. The CDR3 DNA reads as TGTGCCAGCTCACCAGTGAATGGGGCTAGCGGGAATGAGCAGTTCTTC.

A remark on this clone: One end of the junction is discordant with germline, which a read error may explain. The chain recombines TRBV5-6 with TRBJ1-1; 7 nucleotides line up with TRBD1. This CDR3 contains 13 residues. The germline CDR1 and CDR2 sequences are SGHDT and YYEEEE. Here the CDR3 DNA reads TGTGCCAGCAGCTCACAGGGGTACAAGGCGAAGGGATTT. Translation gives CASSSQGYKAKGF.

This chain uses TRBV7-2 with TRBJ1-1; 8 nucleotides align to TRBD1. This CDR3 comprises 14 residues. Germline CDR1 and CDR2: SGHTA and FQGNSA. The ends lost 3 bases at V and 5 bases at J; junction bases unmatched: 5. The CDR3 spells CASSFTQGGTEAFF. For the CDR3, the DNA is TGTGCCAGCAGCTTCACACAGGGGGGTACTGAAGCTTTCTTT.

This clone was observed a single time. The chain has TRBV19 and TRBJ1-1; D call uncertain. The germline V gene encodes CDR1 LNHDA and CDR2 SQIVND (reference sequence). This CDR3 is built from 15 residues. Trimming removed 5 bases from V and 0 bases from J, with 13 bases in between. The CDR3 here is CASSLQYPMNTEAFF. The CDR3 region has the DNA TGTGCCAGTAGTCTTCAATACCCCATGAACACTGAAGCTTTCTTT.

V and J are TRBV21-1 and TRBJ2-2. TRBV21-1 is reported as a pseudogene. This CDR3 has 15 residues. As DNA, the CDR3 is TGTGCCAGCAGCCAGGCCAGCGCGAACACCGGGGAGCTGTTTTTT. Its translation is CASSQASANTGELFF.

The J gene is TRBJ2-7, the V gene TRBV29-1, with TRBD2 matching over 10 bases. The CDR3 is made up of 14 amino acids. V shed 5 bases and J 4 bases; nucleotides not matched to a gene: 8. CDR1 and CDR2 from the germline V gene are SQVTM and ANQGSEA. The CDR3 bases are TGCAGCGTTTTTCTAGCGGGGGTGCCGTACGAGCAGTACTTC. The encoded protein is CSVFLAGVPYEQYF.

CDR3 sequence reads: CASISCPITGPYEQYF. The CDR3, as DNA: TGTGCCAGCATATCTTGCCCAATTACAGGGCCATACGAGCAGTACTTC. V and J are TRBV7-3 and TRBJ2-7, with D perhaps TRBD1 (6 bases). V was trimmed by 7 bases and J by 4 bases, leaving 23 bases between them. This CDR3 comprises 16 residues. Germline V gene sequence: CDR1 SGHTA, CDR2 FQGTGA.

This sequence joins TRBV28 and TRBJ1-1; weak D call: TRBD1 (6 bases). V lost 4 bases and J lost 10, with 22 bases in between. Per germline, CDR1 MDHEN and CDR2 SYDVKM. This CDR3 contains 15 residues. CDR3 coding DNA: TGTGCCAGCAGTTCCCAACAGGGAATTCGGGATATAGCTTTCTTT. Translation: CASSSQQGIRDIAFF.

The rearrangement links TRBV5-1 to TRBJ1-2; 7 bases agree with TRBD1. V lost 3 bases to trimming and J lost 6 bases; unmatched junction nucleotides: 14. Per the germline V gene, CDR1 is SGHRS and CDR2 is YFSETQ. The CDR3 covers 16 residues. The CDR3 sequence is CASSYDTGAAGDGYTF. CDR3 nucleotide sequence: TGCGCCAGCAGCTATGATACAGGGGCGGCGGGCGATGGCTACACCTTC.

The V and J genes are TRBV9 and TRBJ2-3; 15 nucleotides match TRBD2. Germline V gene lookup returns CDR1 SGDLS and CDR2 YYNGEE. This CDR3 is built from 17 residues. Trimming removed 3 bases from V and 9 bases from J; junction bases left unmatched: 11. CDR3 DNA: TGTGCCAGCAGCGACCCGATCCCGGGACTAGCGGGGGGAACGCAGTATTTT. Translating it yields CASSDPIPGLAGGTQYF.

The chain uses TRBV9 and TRBJ2-1; a possible D gene is TRBD1 (5 bases). The ends were cut back, 4 bases at V and 6 bases at J, with 20 bases in the middle. Germline-derived CDR1 and CDR2 are SGDLS and YYNGEE. The CDR3 runs to 16 residues. The CDR3 loop reads CASSPGWGLISNEQFF. The CDR3 nucleotides read TGTGCCAGCAGCCCAGGATGGGGCCTCATAAGCAATGAGCAGTTCTTC. The full variable domain, in which reference TRBV9 and TRBJ2-1 provide the parts outside the CDR3, is DSGVTQTPKHLITATGQRVTLRCSPRSGDLSVYWYQQSLDQGLQFLIQYYNGEERAKGNILERFSAQQFPDLHSELNLSSLELGDSALYFCASSPGWGLISNEQFFGPGTRLTVL.

The chain couples TRBV28 to TRBJ2-7; D remains ambiguous. The length of the CDR3 is 14 residues. V lost 3 bases, J lost 4 bases, and 13 bases lay in between. Germline CDR1 and CDR2: MDHEN and SYDVKM. CDR3 sequence: CASSLNVLWYEQYF. The CDR3 DNA sequence: TGTGCCAGCAGTTTGAACGTTTTATGGTACGAGCAGTACTTC.

This clone has a single count. The chain couples TRBV30 to TRBJ1-5; no firm D call. This CDR3 comprises 15 residues. Germline CDR1 is GTSNPN and CDR2 is SVGIG (reference sequence). Trimming pared 2 bases from V and 1 base from J, leaving 12 bases between. CDR3 amino acids: CAWSPESVSNQPQHF. The CDR3 DNA sequence: TGTGCCTGGAGTCCCGAGTCTGTAAGCAATCAGCCCCAGCATTTT.

The chain combines TRBV11-2 with TRBJ2-5; D might be TRBD1 (5 bases). Germline CDR1 reads SGHAT; CDR2 reads FQNNGV. The CDR3 has 14 amino acids. V was trimmed by 5 bases and J by 1 base, leaving 11 bases between them. CDR3 residues: CASSPRQFQETQYF. CDR3 in DNA: TGTGCCAGCAGCCCCCGACAGTTCCAAGAGACCCAGTACTTC.

The chain is built from TRBV5-1 and TRBJ1-1; 8 bases line up with TRBD1. CDR1 SGHRS and CDR2 YFSETQ come from the germline V gene. V dropped 3 bases and J dropped 2; count of bases not matched to a gene: 9. This CDR3 has 16 amino acids. CDR3 in DNA: TGCGCCAGCAGCTCCCTACCGGGACAGGCCAACACTGAAGCTTTCTTT. It is translated as CASSSLPGQANTEAFF.